One and the same sample provided the 11 T cell receptor beta chains below, sequenced in a study of blood T cell repertoires in COVID-19. Clones were sequenced by immunoSEQ multiplex PCR, and TCRdb holds only the in-frame ones, with some missing. The data hold approximately 250,000 clones, with 91% observed a single time. Sequencing used PBMCs or T cells enriched from blood (not recorded which). The receptors were sampled from a man in his forties who had been exposed to COVID-19.

V gene TRBV6-2 or TRBV6-3 combines with J gene TRBJ2-3; 8 nucleotides line up with TRBD2. Germline values: CDR1 MNHEY, CDR2 SVGEGT. Trimming took 0 bases from V and 3 from J; bases not matched to a gene: 11. This CDR3 is 18 amino acids long. CDR3 residues: CASSYSNPAGEETDTQYF. In DNA, the CDR3 is TGTGCCAGCAGTTACTCGAATCCAGCGGGGGAAGAAACAGATACGCAGTATTTT.

The V and J genes are TRBV6-5 and TRBJ2-2, with D perhaps TRBD2 (6 bases). The germline V gene has CDR1 MNHEY and CDR2 SVGAGI. CDR3 length: 12 residues. V lost 6 bases and J lost 7, with 9 bases in between. CDR3 region: CASRLEGGELFF. In nucleotides, the CDR3 is TGTGCCAGCAGGCTGGAGGGCGGGGAGCTGTTTTTT.

V usage is TRBV28 and J usage is TRBJ2-7; 12 nucleotides align to TRBD2. J was trimmed by 3 bases and V by 10 bases; bases with no gene match: 4. This CDR3 contains 13 residues. Germline CDR1 is MDHEN and CDR2 is SYDVKM. CDR3 protein: CATRTSGNYEQYF. CDR3 bases: TGTGCCACAAGGACTAGCGGGAACTACGAGCAGTACTTC. Full variable domain (remainder filled in from reference TRBV28 and TRBJ2-7): DVKVTQSSRYLVKRTGEKVFLECVQDMDHENMFWYRQDPGLGLRLIYFSYDVKMKEKGDIPEGYSVSREKKERFSLILESASTNQTSMYLCATRTSGNYEQYFGPGTRLTVT.

The chain carries TRBV12-5 and TRBJ1-1; TRBD1 matches 7 bases. This CDR3 comprises 15 residues. V gave up 5 bases and J gave up 0 bases; unmatched junction bases: 6. CDR1 LGHNT and CDR2 FRNRAP come from the germline V gene. CDR3 DNA: TGTGCTAGTGGTATGCCGACAGGGTTGAACACTGAAGCTTTCTTT. Its protein is CASGMPTGLNTEAFF.

This chain uses TRBV5-1 with TRBJ2-1; 10 nucleotides align to TRBD2. The junction had 8 bases not matched to a gene; V was cut back by 3 bases and J by 8 bases. Germline-derived CDR1 and CDR2 are SGHRS and YFSETQ. The CDR3 is 15 amino acids. This chain's CDR3 is CASSSSSGSIYEQFF. As DNA, the CDR3 is TGCGCCAGCAGCTCCTCTAGCGGGAGTATCTATGAGCAGTTCTTC.

The V gene is TRBV4-3, the J gene TRBJ2-7; maybe TRBD1 (5 bases). V was trimmed by 0 bases and J by 3 bases, leaving 6 bases between them. Looked up from germline, CDR1 is LGHNA and CDR2 is YSLEER. The CDR3 has 13 residues. CDR3 sequence: CASSQDRDYEQYF. CDR3 in DNA: TGCGCCAGCAGCCAAGACAGGGACTACGAGCAGTACTTC.

The J gene is TRBJ1-2, the V gene TRBV9; possibly TRBD1 for D (6 bases). Per germline, CDR1 SGDLS and CDR2 YYNGEE. V lost 6 bases and J lost 2, with 14 bases in between. The CDR3 length is 14 residues. The CDR3 bases are TGTGCCAGCACCACCGGGGGGGGCAACTATGGCTACACCTTC. Amino acid sequence: CASTTGGGNYGYTF. The variable domain in full, completed from reference TRBV9 and TRBJ1-2, reads DSGVTQTPKHLITATGQRVTLRCSPRSGDLSVYWYQQSLDQGLQFLIQYYNGEERAKGNILERFSAQQFPDLHSELNLSSLELGDSALYFCASTTGGGNYGYTFGSGTRLTVV.

The chain links TRBV19 to TRBJ2-2; 8 positions agree with TRBD1. CDR1 is LNHDA and CDR2 is SQIVND in the germline V gene (reference sequence). This CDR3 is built from 15 residues. V lost 5 bases to trimming and J lost 4 bases; unmatched junction nucleotides: 6. CDR3 coding DNA: TGTGCCAGTAGTGCAACAGGGGGGCGCACCGGGGAGCTGTTTTTT. Amino acids: CASSATGGRTGELFF. Supplemented by reference TRBV19 and TRBJ2-2, the full variable domain reads DGGITQSPKYLFRKEGQNVTLSCEQNLNHDAMYWYRQDPGQGLRLIYYSQIVNDFQKGDIAEGYSVSREKKESFPLTVTSAQKNPTAFYLCASSATGGRTGELFFGEGSRLTVL.

The CDR3 sequence is CASRQAGGWNTEAFF. DNA of the CDR3: TGTGCCAGCAGACAGGCCGGAGGGTGGAACACTGAAGCTTTCTTT. V gene TRBV3-1 (or the pseudogene TRBV3-2) combines with J gene TRBJ1-1, with D maybe TRBD1 (5 bases). This CDR3 spans 15 amino acids. Between the trimmed V and J ends, which lost 6 bases and 1 base, there was a span of 15 bases. Looked up from germline, CDR1 is LGHDT and CDR2 is YNNKEL (reference sequence).

This chain uses TRBV9 with TRBJ2-1; tentative D call: TRBD2 (6 bases). CDR1 and CDR2 from the germline V gene are SGDLS and YYNGEE. This CDR3 has 15 residues. Trimming pared 3 bases from V and 0 bases from J, leaving 10 bases between. The DNA for the CDR3 is TGTGCCAGCAGCGACGGGGGAAACTCCTACAATGAGCAGTTCTTC. Its protein is CASSDGGNSYNEQFF.

The rearrangement uses TRBV28 and TRBJ2-1; 11 bases align to TRBD1. With V trimmed by 5 bases and J by 9 bases, 9 bases remained unmatched. This CDR3 has 15 amino acids. Germline CDR1 and CDR2: MDHEN and SYDVKM. CDR3 in DNA: TGTGCCAGCAGTACGCCCGGACAGGGGGCCAGTGAGCAGTTCTTC. It specifies CASSTPGQGASEQFF.